The following is a T cell receptor (beta chain) sequence with its context. One end of the junction fails to match germline, which may point to a read error. The data belong to a study of tumor-infiltrating lymphocytes in primary liver carcinoma. Study details: Patients had primary liver carcinoma treated by surgical resection.

Germline assignment: CDR1 MGHRA and CDR2 YSYEKL. The CDR3 sequence is 16 residues long. The investigators made TCR beta cDNA from approximately 500 ng total RNA, using a constant-region primer. Libraries of TCR beta came from three nested multiplex PCR rounds with slightly modified ARM-PCR. Each of the first two PCR rounds ran around 10 cycles with TRBV1-TRBV30 forward and C-beta reverse primers. TCRdb reprocessed the multiplex PCR reads via MiXCR and lists one record per CDR3 protein. Here the sample spans roughly 180,000 distinct CDR3 sequences, about 55% being singletons. Germline DNA was also extracted, and blood RNA was taken from unsorted whole blood.

Input material: peripheral blood. This clonotype originated in a man aged 35-49 years with primary liver carcinoma and hepatitis B virus infection. The rearrangement uses TRBV4-1 and TRBJ2-1, with D perhaps matching TRBD1 or TRBD2 (5 bases each). CDR3 region: CTSSQVVWGSGNEQFF. Written as DNA, the CDR3 is TGCACCAGCAGCCAAGTTGTGTGGGGGAGCGGCAATGAGCAGTTCTTC.